These T cell receptor beta chains were read from a single sample in a study of blood T cell repertoires in COVID-19. Measured with immunoSEQ multiplex PCR; TCRdb has only the in-frame clones, and not every one. The table lists about 190,000 clones, around 85% of them singletons. The sequenced material came from peripheral blood. These receptors were taken from a young man with acute or convalescent COVID-19. The CDR3 runs from the conserved cysteine through the conserved F or W. The order of the fields is V gene, D gene, J gene, clone size, CDR3 DNA, CDR3 protein. D genes are given only for firm matches. Size is omitted from some rows. Given values are once, few, many or a class for expanded clones.

v_gene: TRBV27
d_gene: -
j_gene: TRBJ2-7
abundance: -
CDR3nt: TGTGCCAGCAGCGTGCAGGGCTACGAGCAGTACTTC
CDR3aa: CASSVQGYEQYF

v_gene: TRBV27
d_gene: -
j_gene: TRBJ1-1
abundance: -
CDR3nt: TGTGCCAGCAGTCCAGGTCTCAGGAACACTGAAGCTTTCTTT
CDR3aa: CASSPGLRNTEAFF

v_gene: TRBV6-1
d_gene: -
j_gene: TRBJ2-2
abundance: -
CDR3nt: TGTGCCAGCAGTGAAATACAGGGTTCTAACGGGGAGCTGTTTTTT
CDR3aa: CASSEIQGSNGELFF

v_gene: TRBV6-6
d_gene: TRBD2
j_gene: TRBJ2-1
abundance: -
CDR3nt: TGTGCCAGCATCGAAGCGGGACTAAATGAGCAGTTCTTC
CDR3aa: CASIEAGLNEQFF

v_gene: TRBV28
d_gene: -
j_gene: TRBJ2-3
abundance: -
CDR3nt: TGTGCCAGCAGTTCCTCCGGGATAACTCCAGGCACAGATACGCAGTATTTT
CDR3aa: CASSSSGITPGTDTQYF

v_gene: TRBV6-5
d_gene: TRBD1
j_gene: TRBJ1-5
abundance: -
CDR3nt: TGTGCCAGCAGACCCTCAGGGGGCTATCAGCCCCAGCATTTT
CDR3aa: CASRPSGGYQPQHF

v_gene: TRBV27
d_gene: TRBD2
j_gene: TRBJ2-1
abundance: -
CDR3nt: TGTGCCAGCAAGCTAGCGGGGAGCTACAATGAGCAGTTCTTC
CDR3aa: CASKLAGSYNEQFF

v_gene: TRBV5-4
d_gene: TRBD2
j_gene: TRBJ2-3
abundance: -
CDR3nt: TGTGCCAGCAGCAACGGGGGGGCCTCGATAGATACGCAGTATTTT
CDR3aa: CASSNGGASIDTQYF

v_gene: TRBV2
d_gene: -
j_gene: TRBJ2-1
abundance: -
CDR3nt: TGTGCCAGCAGGGACGGGATGAACAATGAGCAGTTCTTC
CDR3aa: CASRDGMNNEQFF

v_gene: TRBV4-1
d_gene: -
j_gene: TRBJ2-5
abundance: -
CDR3nt: TGCGCCAGCAGCCAAGATAAGGAGGGCAGTCAAGAGACCCAGTACTTC
CDR3aa: CASSQDKEGSQETQYF

v_gene: TRBV2
d_gene: -
j_gene: TRBJ2-7
abundance: few
CDR3nt: TGTGCCAGCAGAAGAACAGGGTCCGGGTACGAGCAGTACTTC
CDR3aa: CASRRTGSGYEQYF

v_gene: TRBV4-1
d_gene: -
j_gene: TRBJ2-5
abundance: few
CDR3nt: TGCGCCAGCAGCCAAAGGGGGTTCGCTGAGGAGACCCAGTACTTC
CDR3aa: CASSQRGFAEETQYF

v_gene: TRBV7-3
d_gene: -
j_gene: TRBJ1-2
abundance: once
CDR3nt: TGTGCCAGCAGCTTATCGGGTACCTATGGCTACACCTTC
CDR3aa: CASSLSGTYGYTF

v_gene: TRBV7-9
d_gene: TRBD2
j_gene: TRBJ2-7
abundance: -
CDR3nt: TGTGCCAGCAGCGGGACTAGCGGGGGGCCCATCTACGAGCAGTACTTC
CDR3aa: CASSGTSGGPIYEQYF

v_gene: TRBV7-8
d_gene: -
j_gene: TRBJ2-7
abundance: -
CDR3nt: TGTGCCAGCAGCCCATCCTATGCGCGGGAGCAGTACTTC
CDR3aa: CASSPSYAREQYF

v_gene: TRBV30
d_gene: -
j_gene: TRBJ2-7
abundance: -
CDR3nt: TGTGCCTGGAGTAGAATGAGGTCCCCAGGGGCCTACGAGCAGTACTTC
CDR3aa: CAWSRMRSPGAYEQYF